The 5 T cell receptor beta chains reported below all come from one sample, sequenced in a study of blood T cell repertoires in COVID-19. Assay: immunoSEQ multiplex PCR; the TCRdb copy retains only in-frame clones and omits some. The sample shows around 100,000 clones, 80% to 85% of them seen only once. Sequencing was performed on peripheral blood. These TCRs come from a man between 60 and 75 years old with acute or convalescent COVID-19.

V is TRBV30 and J is TRBJ2-7, with 9 bases matching TRBD2. The CDR3 covers 14 residues. With 2 bases clipped from V and 7 bases from J, the junction kept 9 bases outside the gene matches. CDR1 and CDR2 (germline): GTSNPN, SVGIG (reference sequence). The CDR3 DNA follows: TGTGCCTGGAGTAAGCTAGCGGGGATTCGGGAGCAGTACTTC. This codes for CAWSKLAGIREQYF.

The V gene is TRBV6-1, the J gene TRBJ2-7, with a possible D match to TRBD2 (6 bases). The CDR3 length is 14 residues. Germline V gives CDR1 MNHNS, CDR2 SASEGT. Trimming removed 2 bases at V and 2 bases at J, with 10 bases between. CDR3 sequence: CASSETWGAYEQYF. CDR3 nucleotide sequence: TGTGCCAGCAGTGAAACCTGGGGGGCCTACGAGCAGTACTTC.

The V call is TRBV1, the J call TRBJ1-2; the table's D call TRBD1 went unverified against the DNA. TRBV1 is a recognized pseudogene. CDR3 length equals 15 residues. The CDR3 here is CTSSHPSTAFYGYTF. In DNA, the CDR3 is TGCACCAGCAGCCATCCCTCGACAGCTTTCTATGGCTACACCTTC.

The J gene is TRBJ1-5, the V gene TRBV5-3; D is perhaps TRBD1 (6 bases). TRBV5-3 is designated an ORF whose function remains uncertain. Between the trimmed V and J ends, which lost 4 bases and 7 bases, there was a span of 18 bases. This CDR3 region has 15 residues. The CDR3 DNA sequence: TGTGCCAGAAGCCCCTGGGGGCTGGGGACGCAGCCCCAGCATTTT. This encodes CARSPWGLGTQPQHF.

The chain has TRBV10-3 and TRBJ1-6; 8 bases are shared with TRBD1. The germline gives CDR1 ENHRY, CDR2 SYGVKD. Trimming took 4 bases from V and 5 from J; bases not matched to a gene: 7. The CDR3 extends over 16 amino acids. CDR3 nucleotide sequence: TGTGCCATCAGTGTTTCGACAGGGGCAGATAATTCACCCCTCCACTTT. Encoded protein: CAISVSTGADNSPLHF.